A single sample gave rise to the 17 T cell receptor beta chains below, sequenced in a study of cytomegalovirus exposure and HLA in healthy donors. PCR primers comprised 60 Vbeta and 13 Jbeta primers. TCRdb's table, derived via immunoSEQ multiplex PCR, lists solely in-frame clones and lacks some. This sample has some 150,000 clones, with approximately 80% found just once. The sequencing input was PBMCs. These receptors originate from a woman between 40 and 50 years old in good health and CMV-seronegative.

The chain is built from TRBV5-1 and TRBJ2-7, with TRBD1 identical over 11 bases. J was trimmed by 6 bases and V by 4 bases; bases with no gene match: 9. Per the germline V gene, CDR1 is SGHRS and CDR2 is YFSETQ. This CDR3 spans 15 amino acids. CDR3 DNA: TGCGCCAGCAGCGCTCTGGGACAGGGGGTAACCGAGCAGTACTTC. Translated: CASSALGQGVTEQYF.

The CDR3 nucleotides read TGTGCCAGCATGGTACACAGCTCCTACGAGCAGTACTTC. Translating it yields CASMVHSSYEQYF. The genes are TRBV28 and TRBJ2-7; D ambiguous. Germline-derived CDR1 and CDR2 are MDHEN and SYDVKM. The CDR3 sequence is 13 residues long. V was clipped by 7 bases and J by 0 bases, with 10 bases between them.

In DNA, the CDR3 is TGTGCCAGCAGCTTGTACCAGGGGTTGGACACTGAAGCTTTCTTT. This sequence encodes CASSLYQGLDTEAFF. The V and J genes are TRBV5-8 and TRBJ1-1, with D maybe TRBD1 (6 bases). The CDR3 contains 15 residues. The V gene lost 1 base and the J gene lost 3 bases, with 13 bases spanning the gap. Germline V gene lookup returns CDR1 SGHTS and CDR2 YDEGEE.

The chain has TRBV5-6 and TRBJ1-1, with 7 bases aligning to TRBD1. This CDR3 has 16 residues. V gave up 4 bases and J gave up 10 bases; unmatched junction bases: 19. Germline values: CDR1 SGHDT, CDR2 YYEEEE. The CDR3 DNA reads TGTGCCAGCAGCGGCGGGGTTAGGGGGCGGGGTGGGGCAGCTTTCTTT. It is translated as CASSGGVRGRGGAAFF.

CDR3 bases: TGCGCCAGCAGCCGTACCCCTATCAGACTAGCGGAGGAGACCCAGTACTTC. It codes for CASSRTPIRLAEETQYF. The genes are TRBV4-3 and TRBJ2-5, with TRBD2 matching over 9 bases. CDR3 length: 17 residues. Germline V gene sequence: CDR1 LGHNA, CDR2 YSLEER. With V trimmed by 4 bases and J by 5 bases, 14 bases remained unmatched.

The chain uses TRBV7-2 and TRBJ1-3, with TRBD1 as a possible D gene (5 bases). Germline CDR1 SGHTA, CDR2 FQGNSA. V dropped 2 bases and J dropped 2 bases, with 10 bases sitting between them. This CDR3 has 15 amino acids. The CDR3 spells CASSLSVTAGNTIYF. In nucleotides, the CDR3 is TGTGCCAGCAGCTTATCTGTGACAGCTGGAAACACCATATATTTT.

The CDR3 spells CASTSTGYNSPLHF. In DNA, the CDR3 is TGTGCCAGCACTTCCACAGGGTATAATTCACCCCTCCACTTT. The chain combines TRBV27 with TRBJ1-6, with D perhaps TRBD1 (6 bases). V was shortened by 7 bases and J by 4 bases, with 11 bases between the two germline ends. Germline CDR1 reads MNHEY; CDR2 reads SMNVEV (reference sequence). This CDR3 comprises 14 residues.

The chain links TRBV28 to TRBJ2-7; 9 bases align to TRBD1. CDR1 and CDR2 (germline): MDHEN, SYDVKM. Trimming took 7 bases from V and 7 from J; bases not matched to a gene: 11. The CDR3 has 14 amino acids. The DNA of the CDR3 is TGTGCCAGCACTCGAATGGGACAGGGCTGGGAGCAGTACTTC. It translates to CASTRMGQGWEQYF.

This clone was picked up a small number of times. The rearrangement uses TRBV4-1 and TRBJ1-1; weak D call: TRBD1 (6 bases). In germline, CDR1 is MGHRA, CDR2 YSYEKL. The length of the CDR3 is 18 residues. V lost 0 bases, J lost 1 base, and 18 bases lay in between. For the CDR3, the DNA is TGCGCCAGCAGCCAAGATAGGCCCGGGAGGGGGGGGAACACTGAAGCTTTCTTT. This sequence encodes CASSQDRPGRGGNTEAFF.

The rearrangement joins TRBV7-9 to TRBJ1-2; D gene unclear. Germline CDR1 and CDR2: SEHNR and FQNEAQ (reference sequence). The CDR3 extends over 12 amino acids. Trimming stripped 1 base from V and 8 bases from J, with 8 bases between. CDR3 sequence reads: CASSLVTQGYTF. The CDR3 nucleotides read TGTGCCAGCAGCTTAGTCACCCAGGGCTACACCTTC.

J is TRBJ2-3 and V is TRBV5-1, with D unresolved. The CDR3 has 14 amino acids. The V gene's germline CDR1 is SGHRS and CDR2 YFSETQ. The V and J ends lost 1 base and 0 bases respectively, with 6 bases between them. Written as DNA, the CDR3 is TGCGCCAGCAGCTTGTCCGAGAGCACAGATACGCAGTATTTT. It specifies CASSLSESTDTQYF.

The CDR3 DNA is TGCAGCGCTGGACAGGGGTCAAACACCGGGGAGCTGTTTTTT. Translating it yields CSAGQGSNTGELFF. The chain recombines TRBV29-1 with TRBJ2-2; 9 bases map to TRBD1. CDR3 length equals 14 residues. Trimming removed 7 bases from V and 2 bases from J; junction bases left unmatched: 5. The germline gives CDR1 SQVTM, CDR2 ANQGSEA.

The rearrangement uses TRBV29-1 and TRBJ1-1, with D unclear. Germline CDR1 SQVTM, CDR2 ANQGSEA. Trimming stripped 3 bases from V and 11 bases from J, with 4 bases between. The CDR3 runs 8 residues. As DNA, the CDR3 is TGCAGCGTTGATCCGGCTTTCTTT. It is translated as CSVDPAFF.

This clone was detected only once. The CDR3 region has the DNA TGTGCCAGCAGATGGGACAGGGGTACCTATGAGCAGTTCTTC. This codes for CASRWDRGTYEQFF. The chain joins TRBV6-1 to TRBJ2-1, with TRBD1 identical over 10 bases. Losses at the gene ends were 6 bases for V and 8 bases for J; bases not matched to a gene: 7. Per the germline V gene, CDR1 is MNHNS and CDR2 is SASEGT. The CDR3 is 14 amino acids.

This chain's CDR3 is CATSREGASNQPQHF. The CDR3 region has the DNA TGTGCCACCAGCAGGGAGGGGGCAAGTAATCAGCCCCAGCATTTT. This chain uses TRBV15 with TRBJ1-5, with TRBD1 matching over 7 bases. Germline V gene data show CDR1 as LNHNV and CDR2 as YYDKDF (reference sequence). V gave up 3 bases and J gave up 4 bases; unmatched junction bases: 6. The CDR3 spans 15 residues.

With regard to this clone: The same CDR3 is also encoded by other DNA sequences in this sample. The V and J genes are TRBV5-4 and TRBJ1-5; 9 bases are shared with TRBD1. V dropped 0 bases and J dropped 4; count of bases not matched to a gene: 2. From germline, CDR1 is SGHNT and CDR2 YYREEE (reference sequence). The CDR3 consists of 15 residues. The chain's CDR3 is CASSLGGTGNQPQHF. CDR3 nucleotide sequence: TGTGCCAGCAGCTTGGGAGGGACAGGGAATCAGCCCCAGCATTTT.

CDR3 amino acids: CASRPGTGETGELFF. As DNA, the CDR3 is TGTGCCAGCAGACCCGGGACAGGAGAGACCGGGGAGCTGTTTTTT. The J gene is TRBJ2-2, the V gene TRBV11-2; TRBD1 agrees at 8 bases. The CDR3 has 15 amino acids. Unmatched junction bases numbered 8, after V lost 6 bases and J lost 5 bases. Germline V gene sequence: CDR1 SGHAT, CDR2 FQNNGV.